This T cell receptor (beta chain) came from a study of blood T cells in healthy people across ages. Drawing of peripheral blood yielded 7.5 to 10 milliliters from each donor. The germline V gene encodes CDR1 MNHNS and CDR2 SASEGT. This CDR3 has 16 residues. The junction had 5 bases not matched to a gene; V was cut back by 7 bases and J by 0 bases. Then a second PCR, running about 6 to 11 cycles, was carried out with a sample-barcoded 5' primer and a J-beta primer mix. TCRdb independently ran MiXCR on the 5' RACE reads; one entry per CDR3 protein. The sample contains roughly 1,700,000 distinct CDR3 sequences, 28% of which appear only once. There are many counts of this clonotype.

The specimen was blood. The origin of this receptor is a woman between 25 and 40 years old in good health. V usage is TRBV6-1 and J usage is TRBJ2-6; TRBD1 matches at 8 bases. The CDR3 loop reads CASIRGPNSGANVLTF. The CDR3 nucleotides are TGTGCCAGCATCAGGGGGCCTAACTCTGGGGCCAACGTCCTGACTTTC.